This T cell receptor beta chain is from a study of beta chain features in type 1 diabetes. Study-level points and caveats: Moderate but significant shortening of TCRB CDR3s was recorded in all four CD4+ subsets from Type 1 diabetes patients.

A word on this clone: What it binds is not known.

The germline V gene encodes CDR1 SGHTA and CDR2 FQGNSA. V was cut by 2 bases and J by 0 bases, with 7 bases left in between. The CDR3 extends over 15 amino acids. The isolated RNA, all of it, was reverse transcribed, so expressed TCRB transcripts were what got sequenced. Measured with immunoSEQ multiplex PCR; TCRdb has only the in-frame clones, and not every one. Counted here are about 280,000 clones, over 14% occurring once; the ten biggest clones make up 0.015%. The sequence derives from a man between 18 and 35 years old with type 1 diabetes. The J gene is TRBJ1-4, the V gene TRBV7-2; possibly TRBD1 for D (5 bases). The sample was naive CD4+ T cells from blood. Here the CDR3 reads CASSLRGATNEKLFF. CDR3 nucleotides: TGTGCCAGCAGCTTACGGGGGGCAACTAATGAAAAACTGTTTTTT.